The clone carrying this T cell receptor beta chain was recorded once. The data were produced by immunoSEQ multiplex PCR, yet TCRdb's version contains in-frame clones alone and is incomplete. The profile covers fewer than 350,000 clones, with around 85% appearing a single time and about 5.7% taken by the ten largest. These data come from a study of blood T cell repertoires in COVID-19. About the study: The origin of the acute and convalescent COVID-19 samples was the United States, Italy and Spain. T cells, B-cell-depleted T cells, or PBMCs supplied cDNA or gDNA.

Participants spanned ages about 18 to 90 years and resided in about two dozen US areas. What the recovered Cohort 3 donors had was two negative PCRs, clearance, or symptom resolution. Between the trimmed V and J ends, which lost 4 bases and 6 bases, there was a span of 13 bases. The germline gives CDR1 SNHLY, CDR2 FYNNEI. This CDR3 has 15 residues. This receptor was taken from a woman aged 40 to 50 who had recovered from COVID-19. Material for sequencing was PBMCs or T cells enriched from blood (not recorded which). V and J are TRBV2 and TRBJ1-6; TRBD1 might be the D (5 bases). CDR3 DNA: TGTGCCAGCAGTGCCTCTCAGGGAGGTAATTCACCCCTCCACTTT. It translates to CASSASQGGNSPLHF.